The clone carrying this TCR beta chain was counted many times. The sample originates from a study of regulatory T cells in long-lasting Graves disease. J was trimmed by 4 bases and V by 9 bases; bases with no gene match: 5. The length of the CDR3 is 13 residues. Germline V lookup: CDR1 KGHDR, CDR2 SFDVKD. Libraries of TCR beta came from iRepertoire HTBI primers plus Arm-PCR of CDR3 regions. TCRdb fed the multiplex PCR reads into MiXCR, producing one record per CDR3 protein. This sample has some 250,000 distinct CDR3 sequences, with approximately 20% found just once. Noted time point: newly diagnosed GD, antithyroid drugs for less than 3 months. There was RNA extracted from PBMCs, and the TCR library was made from it. This same sample was also part of a study on T cells in Graves' hyperthyroidism and ophthalmopathy.

This sequence was found in a woman in her 30s with Graves disease. This rearrangement joins TRBV24-1 to TRBJ1-3; 7 nucleotides align to TRBD1. Source: peripheral blood mononuclear cells (PBMCs), taken at new diagnosis, from a patient treated with antithyroid drugs. Written as DNA, the CDR3 is TGTGCCACCGACAGGGCGGGCGGAAACACCATATATTTT. It is translated as CATDRAGGNTIYF.